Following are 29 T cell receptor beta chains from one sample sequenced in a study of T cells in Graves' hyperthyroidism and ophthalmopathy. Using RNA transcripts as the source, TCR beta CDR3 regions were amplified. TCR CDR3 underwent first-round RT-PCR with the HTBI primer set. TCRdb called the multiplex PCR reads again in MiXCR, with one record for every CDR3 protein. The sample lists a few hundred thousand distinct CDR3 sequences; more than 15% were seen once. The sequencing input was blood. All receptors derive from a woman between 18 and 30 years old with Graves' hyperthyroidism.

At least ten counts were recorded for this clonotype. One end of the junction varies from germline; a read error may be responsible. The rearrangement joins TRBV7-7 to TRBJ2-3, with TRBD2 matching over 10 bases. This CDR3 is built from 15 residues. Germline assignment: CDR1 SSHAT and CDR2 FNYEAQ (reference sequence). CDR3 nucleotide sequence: TGTGCTAGCAGCTTAGGTCTAGCGGGAGTAGATACGCAGTATTTT. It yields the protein CASSLGLAGVDTQYF.

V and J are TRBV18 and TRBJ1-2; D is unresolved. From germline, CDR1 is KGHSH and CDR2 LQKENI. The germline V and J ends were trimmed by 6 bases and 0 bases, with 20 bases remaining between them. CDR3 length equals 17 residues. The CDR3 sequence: CASSPWAETVTNYGYTF. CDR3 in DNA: TGTGCCAGCTCCCCTTGGGCGGAAACCGTCACTAACTATGGCTACACCTTC.

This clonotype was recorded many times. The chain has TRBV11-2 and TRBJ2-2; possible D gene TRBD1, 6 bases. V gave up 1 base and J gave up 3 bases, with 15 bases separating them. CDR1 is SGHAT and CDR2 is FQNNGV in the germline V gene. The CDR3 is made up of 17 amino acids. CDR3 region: CASSLVSTGWDTGELFF. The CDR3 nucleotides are TGTGCCAGCAGCTTAGTATCGACAGGTTGGGACACCGGGGAGCTGTTTTTT.

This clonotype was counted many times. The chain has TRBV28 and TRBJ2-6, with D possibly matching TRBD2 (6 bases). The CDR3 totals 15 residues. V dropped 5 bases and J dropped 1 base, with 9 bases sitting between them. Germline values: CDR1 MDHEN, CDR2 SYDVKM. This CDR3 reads CASSRLVSGANVLTF. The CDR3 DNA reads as TGTGCCAGCAGTCGACTAGTTTCTGGGGCCAACGTCCTGACTTTC.

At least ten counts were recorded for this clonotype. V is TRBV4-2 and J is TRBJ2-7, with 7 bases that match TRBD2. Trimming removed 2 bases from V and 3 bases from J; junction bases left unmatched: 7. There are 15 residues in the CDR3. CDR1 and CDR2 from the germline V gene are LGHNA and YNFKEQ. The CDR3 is CASSQRSSGNYEQYF. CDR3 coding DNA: TGTGCCAGCAGCCAACGATCTAGCGGCAACTACGAGCAGTACTTC.

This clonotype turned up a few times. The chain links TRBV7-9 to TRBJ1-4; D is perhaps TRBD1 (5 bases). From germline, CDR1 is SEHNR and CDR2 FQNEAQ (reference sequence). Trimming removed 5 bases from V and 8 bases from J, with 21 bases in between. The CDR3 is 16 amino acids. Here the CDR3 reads CASSPGSGGSREKLFF. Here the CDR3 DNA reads TGTGCCAGCAGCCCAGGAAGCGGGGGGAGTAGGGAAAAACTGTTTTTT.

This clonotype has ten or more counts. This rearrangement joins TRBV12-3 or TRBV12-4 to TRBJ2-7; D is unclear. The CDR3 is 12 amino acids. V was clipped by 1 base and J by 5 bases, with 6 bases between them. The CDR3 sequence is CASSLGGHEQYF. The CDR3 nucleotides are TGTGCCAGCAGTTTAGGAGGTCACGAGCAGTACTTC.

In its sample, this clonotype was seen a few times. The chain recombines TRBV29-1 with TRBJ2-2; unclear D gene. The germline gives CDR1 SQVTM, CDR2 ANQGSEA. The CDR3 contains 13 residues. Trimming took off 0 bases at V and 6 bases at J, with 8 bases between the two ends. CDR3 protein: CSVEEWEAGELFF. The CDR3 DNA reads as TGCAGCGTTGAAGAGTGGGAAGCCGGGGAGCTGTTTTTT.

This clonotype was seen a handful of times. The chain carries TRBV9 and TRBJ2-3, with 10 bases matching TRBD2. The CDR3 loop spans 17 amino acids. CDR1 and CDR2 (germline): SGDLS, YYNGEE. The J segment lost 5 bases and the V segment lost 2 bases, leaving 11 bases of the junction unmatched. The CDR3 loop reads CASSVGTSELSGDTQYF. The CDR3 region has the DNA TGTGCCAGCAGCGTTGGGACTAGCGAATTGTCCGGAGATACGCAGTATTTT.

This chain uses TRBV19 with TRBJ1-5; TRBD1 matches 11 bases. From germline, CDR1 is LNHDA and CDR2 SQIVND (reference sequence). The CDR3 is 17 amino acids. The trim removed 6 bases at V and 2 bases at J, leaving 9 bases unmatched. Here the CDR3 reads CASSGDRGFNRNQPQHF. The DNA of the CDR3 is TGTGCCAGTAGCGGGGACAGGGGGTTTAATCGCAATCAGCCCCAGCATTTT.

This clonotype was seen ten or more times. CDR3 in DNA: TGTGCCAGCAGCGGGACTAGCGGGAGAGGCGAGCAGTACTTC. Its translation: CASSGTSGRGEQYF. The chain is built from TRBV27 and TRBJ2-7; 14 bases fit TRBD2. Trimming took 6 bases from V and 6 from J; bases not matched to a gene: 4. CDR3 length: 14 amino acids. Germline CDR1 MNHEY, CDR2 SMNVEV (reference sequence).

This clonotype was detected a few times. The DNA for the CDR3 is TGTGCCATCAGTGTGGGGCGGAGCACTGAAGCTTTCTTT. Its translation: CAISVGRSTEAFF. This chain uses TRBV10-3 with TRBJ1-1; possibly TRBD1 for D (5 bases). V lost 4 bases and J lost 4, with 10 bases in between. There are 13 residues in the CDR3. Germline V gives CDR1 ENHRY, CDR2 SYGVKD.

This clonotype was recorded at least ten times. In nucleotides, the CDR3 is TGTGCCAGCAGCATACTAGCGGACACCTCCTACAATGAGCAGTTCTTC. Translation: CASSILADTSYNEQFF. V usage is TRBV28 and J usage is TRBJ2-1; 8 bases align to TRBD2. There are 16 residues in the CDR3. V shed 6 bases and J 0 bases; nucleotides not matched to a gene: 7. From germline, CDR1 is MDHEN and CDR2 SYDVKM.

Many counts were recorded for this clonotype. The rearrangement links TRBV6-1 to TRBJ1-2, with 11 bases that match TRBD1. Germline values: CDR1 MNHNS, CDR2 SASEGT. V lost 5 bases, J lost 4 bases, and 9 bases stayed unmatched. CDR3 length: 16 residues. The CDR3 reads CASSLGQGVLAYGYTF. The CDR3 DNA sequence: TGTGCCAGCAGTCTGGGACAGGGGGTACTGGCCTATGGCTACACCTTC.

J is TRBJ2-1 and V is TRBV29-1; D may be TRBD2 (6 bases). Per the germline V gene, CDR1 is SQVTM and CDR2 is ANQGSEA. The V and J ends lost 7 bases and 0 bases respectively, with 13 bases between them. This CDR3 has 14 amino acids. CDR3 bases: TGCAGCGCATACGGGGGTAGCTCCTACAATGAGCAGTTCTTC. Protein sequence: CSAYGGSSYNEQFF.

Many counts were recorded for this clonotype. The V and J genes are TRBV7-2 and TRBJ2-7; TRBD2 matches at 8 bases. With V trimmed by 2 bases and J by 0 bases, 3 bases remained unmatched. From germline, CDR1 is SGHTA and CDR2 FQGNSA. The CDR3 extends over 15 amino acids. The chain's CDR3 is CASSLLAGFSYEQYF. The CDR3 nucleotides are TGTGCCAGCAGCTTATTAGCGGGGTTCTCCTACGAGCAGTACTTC.

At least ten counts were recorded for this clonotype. CDR3 residues: CASSIADMGNTIYF. CDR3 nucleotide sequence: TGTGCCAGCAGCATCGCCGACATGGGAAACACCATATATTTT. The chain combines TRBV12-3 or TRBV12-4 with TRBJ1-3, with no clear D. Trimming left V 6 bases short and J 4 bases short, with 13 bases between. The CDR3 runs to 14 residues.

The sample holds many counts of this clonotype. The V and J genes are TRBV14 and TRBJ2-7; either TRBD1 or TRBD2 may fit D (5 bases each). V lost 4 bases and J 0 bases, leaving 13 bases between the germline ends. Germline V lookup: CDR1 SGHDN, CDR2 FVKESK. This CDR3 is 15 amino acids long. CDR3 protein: CASSLGRVRSYEQYF. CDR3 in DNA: TGTGCCAGCAGCCTGGGACGTGTTCGCTCCTACGAGCAGTACTTC.

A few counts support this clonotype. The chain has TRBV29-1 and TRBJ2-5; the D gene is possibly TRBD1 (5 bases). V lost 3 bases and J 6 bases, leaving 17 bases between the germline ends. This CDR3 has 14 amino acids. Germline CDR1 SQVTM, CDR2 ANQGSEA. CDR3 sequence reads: CSVDLAGNVQTQYF. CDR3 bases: TGCAGCGTTGATTTGGCAGGGAACGTACAGACCCAGTACTTC.

CDR3 sequence reads: CASSRLQGAGTGELFF. The CDR3 DNA follows: TGCGCCAGCAGCCGCCTCCAGGGGGCTGGAACCGGGGAGCTGTTTTTT. The V gene is TRBV4-3, the J gene TRBJ2-2; TRBD1 agrees at 8 bases. This CDR3 is 16 amino acids long. The V gene's germline CDR1 is LGHNA and CDR2 YSLEER. V lost 4 bases, J lost 5 bases, and 9 bases stayed unmatched.

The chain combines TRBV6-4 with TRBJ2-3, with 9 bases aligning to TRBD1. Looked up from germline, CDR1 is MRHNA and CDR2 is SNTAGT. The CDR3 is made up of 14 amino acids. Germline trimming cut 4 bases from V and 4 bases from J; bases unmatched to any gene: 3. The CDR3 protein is CASSVRQGADTQYF. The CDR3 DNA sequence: TGTGCCAGCAGTGTCCGACAGGGGGCAGATACGCAGTATTTT.

The CDR3 reads CASSPFPLAGSSFYEQYF. Here the CDR3 DNA reads TGTGCCAGCTCACCGTTCCCACTAGCGGGAAGTTCATTCTACGAGCAGTACTTC. V and J are TRBV18 and TRBJ2-7; TRBD2 matches 10 bases. CDR1 and CDR2 from the germline V gene are KGHSH and LQKENI. V lost 3 bases and J lost 3; bases outside the gene matches: 14. The CDR3 sequence is 18 residues long.

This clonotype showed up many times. The CDR3 reads CASSEYEQYF. CDR3 bases: TGTGCCAGCAGTGAATACGAGCAGTACTTC. The chain has TRBV2 and TRBJ2-7; D call uncertain. Germline V CDR1 and CDR2: SNHLY, FYNNEI. This CDR3 is built from 10 residues. Deletions cut 2 bases from V and 4 bases from J, with 0 bases between.

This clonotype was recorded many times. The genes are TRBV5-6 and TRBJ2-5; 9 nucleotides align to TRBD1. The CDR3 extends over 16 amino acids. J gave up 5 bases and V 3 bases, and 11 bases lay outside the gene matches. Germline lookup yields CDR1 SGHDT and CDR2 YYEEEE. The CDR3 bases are TGTGCCAGCAGCTCGGGAACAGGGGGCCACGGCGAGACCCAGTACTTC. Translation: CASSSGTGGHGETQYF. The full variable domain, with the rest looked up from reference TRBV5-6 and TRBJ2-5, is DAGVTQSPTHLIKTRGQQVTLRCSPKSGHDTVSWYQQALGQGPQFIFQYYEEEERQRGNFPDRFSGHQFPNYSSELNVNALLLGDSALYLCASSSGTGGHGETQYFGPGTRLLVL.

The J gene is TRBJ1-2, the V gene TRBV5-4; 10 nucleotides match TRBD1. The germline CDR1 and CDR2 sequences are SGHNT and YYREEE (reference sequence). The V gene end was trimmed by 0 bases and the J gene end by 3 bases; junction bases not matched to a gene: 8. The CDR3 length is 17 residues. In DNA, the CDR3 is TGTGCCAGCAGCTTGGGGGGGACAGGGGACCTCTACTATGGCTACACCTTC. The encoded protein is CASSLGGTGDLYYGYTF.

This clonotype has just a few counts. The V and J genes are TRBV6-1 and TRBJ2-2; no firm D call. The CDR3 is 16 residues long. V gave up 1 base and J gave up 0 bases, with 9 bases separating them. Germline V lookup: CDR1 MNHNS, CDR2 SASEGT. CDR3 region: CASSEGLFPNTGELFF. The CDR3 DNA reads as TGTGCCAGCAGTGAAGGACTTTTTCCGAACACCGGGGAGCTGTTTTTT.

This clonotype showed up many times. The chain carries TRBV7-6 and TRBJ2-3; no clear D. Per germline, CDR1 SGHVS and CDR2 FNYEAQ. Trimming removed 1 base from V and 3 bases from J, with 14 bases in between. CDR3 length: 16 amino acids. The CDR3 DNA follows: TGTGCCAGCAGCTTAGGGGTTCCTTTAGGGACAGATACGCAGTATTTT. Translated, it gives CASSLGVPLGTDTQYF.

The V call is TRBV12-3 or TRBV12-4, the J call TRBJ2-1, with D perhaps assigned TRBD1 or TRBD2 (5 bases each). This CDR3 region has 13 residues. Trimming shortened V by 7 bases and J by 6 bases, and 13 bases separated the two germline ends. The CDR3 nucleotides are TGTGCCAGCAATCCGGGACCGGGCAATGAGCAGTTCTTC. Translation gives CASNPGPGNEQFF.

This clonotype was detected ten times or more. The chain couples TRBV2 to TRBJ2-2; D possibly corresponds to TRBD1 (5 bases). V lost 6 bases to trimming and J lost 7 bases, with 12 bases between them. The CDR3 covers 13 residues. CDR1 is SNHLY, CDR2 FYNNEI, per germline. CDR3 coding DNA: TGTGCCAGCAGCGACCGACAGTTCGGGGAGCTGTTTTTT. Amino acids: CASSDRQFGELFF. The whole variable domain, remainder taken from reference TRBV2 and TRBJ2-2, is EPEVTQTPSHQVTQMGQEVILRCVPISNHLYFYWYRQILGQKVEFLVSFYNNEISEKSEIFDDQFSVERPDGSNFTLKIRSTKLEDSAMYFCASSDRQFGELFFGEGSRLTVL.